These 2 T cell receptor beta chains were all obtained from the same sample, sequenced in a study of cytomegalovirus exposure and HLA in healthy donors. PCR primers comprised 60 Vbeta and 13 Jbeta primers. Measured with immunoSEQ multiplex PCR; TCRdb has only the in-frame clones, and not every one. The sample carries 45,000 to 65,000 clones, roughly 80% recorded once. Sample: PBMCs. The receptor set was obtained from a man aged 25 to 45 in good health and CMV-seronegative.

The J gene is TRBJ1-1, the V gene TRBV4-3, with 8 bases lining up with TRBD1. The germline gives CDR1 LGHNA, CDR2 YSLEER. The CDR3 loop spans 15 amino acids. After removal of 0 bases from V and 5 bases from J, the junction contained 5 bases not matched to a gene. The CDR3 spells CASSQDYRGGTEAFF. CDR3 DNA: TGCGCCAGCAGCCAAGATTACAGGGGGGGTACTGAAGCTTTCTTT.

This rearrangement joins TRBV19 to TRBJ1-1; no clear D gene. The ends were cut back, 10 bases at V and 4 bases at J, with 16 bases in the middle. This CDR3 region has 13 residues. The V gene's germline CDR1 is LNHDA and CDR2 SQIVND (reference sequence). CDR3 sequence: CATRANRITEAFF. The DNA for the CDR3 is TGTGCCACGCGGGCGAATCGGATCACTGAAGCTTTCTTT.